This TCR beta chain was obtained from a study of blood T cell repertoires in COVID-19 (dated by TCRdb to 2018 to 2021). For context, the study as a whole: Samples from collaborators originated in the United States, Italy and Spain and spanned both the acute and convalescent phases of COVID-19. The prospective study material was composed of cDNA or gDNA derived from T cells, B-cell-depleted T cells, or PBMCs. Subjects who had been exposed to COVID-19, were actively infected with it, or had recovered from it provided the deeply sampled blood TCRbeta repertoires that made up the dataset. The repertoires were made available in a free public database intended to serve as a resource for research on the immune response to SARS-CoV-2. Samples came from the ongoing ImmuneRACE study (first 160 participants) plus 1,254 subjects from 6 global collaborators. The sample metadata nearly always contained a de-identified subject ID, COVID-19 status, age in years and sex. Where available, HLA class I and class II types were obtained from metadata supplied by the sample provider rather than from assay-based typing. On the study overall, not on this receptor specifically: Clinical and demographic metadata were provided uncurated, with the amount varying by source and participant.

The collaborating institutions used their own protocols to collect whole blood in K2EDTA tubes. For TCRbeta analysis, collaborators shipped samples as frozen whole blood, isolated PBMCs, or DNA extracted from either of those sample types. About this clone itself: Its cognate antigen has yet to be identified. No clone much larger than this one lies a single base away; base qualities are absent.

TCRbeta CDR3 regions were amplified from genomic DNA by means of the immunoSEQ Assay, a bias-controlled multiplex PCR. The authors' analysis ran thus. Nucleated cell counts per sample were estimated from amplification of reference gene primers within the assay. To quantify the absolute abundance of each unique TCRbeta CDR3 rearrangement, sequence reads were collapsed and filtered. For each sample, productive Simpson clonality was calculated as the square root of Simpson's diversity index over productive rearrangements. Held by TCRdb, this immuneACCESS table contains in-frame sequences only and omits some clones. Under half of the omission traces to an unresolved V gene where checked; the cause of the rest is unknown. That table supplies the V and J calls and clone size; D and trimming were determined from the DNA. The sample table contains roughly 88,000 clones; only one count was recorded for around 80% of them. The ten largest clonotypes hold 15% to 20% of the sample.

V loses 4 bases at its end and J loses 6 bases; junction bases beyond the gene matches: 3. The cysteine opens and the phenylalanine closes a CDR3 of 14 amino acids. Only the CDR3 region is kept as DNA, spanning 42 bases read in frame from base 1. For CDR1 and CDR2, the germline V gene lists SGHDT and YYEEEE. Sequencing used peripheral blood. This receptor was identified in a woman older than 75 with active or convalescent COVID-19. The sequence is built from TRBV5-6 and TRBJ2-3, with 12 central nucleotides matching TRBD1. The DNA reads TGTGCCAGCAGCCCCGGGACAGGGGGCGATACGCAGTATTTT. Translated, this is CASSPGTGGDTQYF.